This TCR beta chain was documented in a study of blood T cell repertoires in COVID-19. Study-wide context: Acute-phase and convalescent COVID-19 samples originated in the United States, Italy and Spain. Sources were T cells, B-cell-depleted T cells, or PBMCs; the material itself was cDNA or gDNA.

CDR3 size: 14 residues. Germline V gene data show CDR1 as LNHDA and CDR2 as SQIVND (reference sequence). Trimming pared 6 bases from V and 4 bases from J, leaving 12 bases between. In the authors' methods: Reference gene primers were amplified, and this amplification served to estimate nucleated cell counts. Assay used: immunoSEQ multiplex PCR; TCRdb lists only in-frame clones, some missing. D and trimming were read from the DNA, whereas the V and J calls and clone size are those reported in that table. In the table there are 200,000 or so clones, about 80% of which are singletons. This receptor was identified in a human donor with acute or convalescent COVID-19. The donor label of this sample is uncertain. The sequencing sample was made of peripheral blood. V is TRBV19 and J is TRBJ1-4, with a tentative D call TRBD1 (6 bases). CDR3 in amino acids: CASRSGQINEKLFF. CDR3 in DNA: TGTGCCAGTAGATCCGGACAGATTAATGAAAAACTGTTTTTT.